This T cell receptor (beta chain) was retrieved from a study of read filtering for tumor transcriptome and immune sequencing. This clonotype appeared many times. This library used about 360 ng RNA and molecular barcoded adaptors spanning alpha/delta and beta/gamma chains. Using its own MiXCR run on the reads, TCRdb lists one record per CDR3 protein. Of 25,000 or so distinct CDR3 sequences in the sample, roughly 19% were seen once. The ends were cut back, 3 bases at V and 11 bases at J, with 16 bases in the middle. Germline-derived CDR1 and CDR2 are SEHNR and FQNEAQ (reference sequence). The CDR3 loop spans 13 amino acids.

The sequence derives from a donor at least 40 years old with multiple myeloma. The sequenced material came from a population of CD138-negative cells sorted from bone marrow. V usage is TRBV7-9 and J usage is TRBJ1-1; D unclear. The CDR3 protein is CASSFGPSSGAFF. The DNA of the CDR3 is TGTGCCAGCAGCTTCGGTCCCTCATCTGGGGCTTTCTTT.